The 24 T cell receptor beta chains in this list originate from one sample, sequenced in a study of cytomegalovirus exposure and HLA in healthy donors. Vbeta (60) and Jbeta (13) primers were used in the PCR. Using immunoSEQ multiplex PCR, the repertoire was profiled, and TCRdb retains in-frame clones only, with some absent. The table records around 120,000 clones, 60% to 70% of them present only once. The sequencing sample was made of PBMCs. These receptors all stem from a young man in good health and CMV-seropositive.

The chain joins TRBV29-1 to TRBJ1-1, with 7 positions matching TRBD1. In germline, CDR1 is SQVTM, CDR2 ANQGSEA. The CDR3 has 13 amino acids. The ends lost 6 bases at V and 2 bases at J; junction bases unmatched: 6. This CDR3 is CSVSGQINTEAFF. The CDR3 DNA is TGCAGCGTCTCGGGACAGATTAACACTGAAGCTTTCTTT.

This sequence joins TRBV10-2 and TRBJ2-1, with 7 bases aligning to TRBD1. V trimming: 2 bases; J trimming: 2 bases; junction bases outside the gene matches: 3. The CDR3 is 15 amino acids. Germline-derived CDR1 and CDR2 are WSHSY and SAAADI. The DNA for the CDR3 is TGCGCCAGCAGTGAGCCGGGACAGACCTACAATGAGCAGTTCTTC. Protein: CASSEPGQTYNEQFF.

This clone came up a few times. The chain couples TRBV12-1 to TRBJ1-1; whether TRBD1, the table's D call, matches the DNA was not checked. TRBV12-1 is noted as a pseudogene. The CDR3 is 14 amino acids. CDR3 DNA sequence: TGTGCCAGCAGCCGCGACCACAGGCGTACTGAAGCTTTCTTT. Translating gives CASSRDHRRTEAFF.

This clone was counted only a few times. The CDR3 protein is CASSANREAEAFF. Here the CDR3 DNA reads TGCGCCAGCAGCGCCAACCGAGAGGCTGAAGCTTTCTTT. The chain combines TRBV5-1 with TRBJ1-1; D remains unclear. There are 13 residues in the CDR3. Germline V gives CDR1 SGHRS, CDR2 YFSETQ. Trimming stripped 4 bases from V and 6 bases from J, with 13 bases between.

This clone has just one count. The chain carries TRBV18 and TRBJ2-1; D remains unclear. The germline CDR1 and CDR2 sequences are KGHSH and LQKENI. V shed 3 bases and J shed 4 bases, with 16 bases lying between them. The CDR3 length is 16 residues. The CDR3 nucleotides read TGTGCCAGCTCACCTCAGCGAGACCCCGGATACAATGAGCAGTTCTTC. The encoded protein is CASSPQRDPGYNEQFF.

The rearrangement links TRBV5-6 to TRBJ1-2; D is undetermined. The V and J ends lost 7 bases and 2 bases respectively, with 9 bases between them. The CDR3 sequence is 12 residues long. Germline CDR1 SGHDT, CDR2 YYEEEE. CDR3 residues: CASFQANYGYTF. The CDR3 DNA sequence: TGTGCCAGCTTCCAGGCGAACTATGGCTACACCTTC.

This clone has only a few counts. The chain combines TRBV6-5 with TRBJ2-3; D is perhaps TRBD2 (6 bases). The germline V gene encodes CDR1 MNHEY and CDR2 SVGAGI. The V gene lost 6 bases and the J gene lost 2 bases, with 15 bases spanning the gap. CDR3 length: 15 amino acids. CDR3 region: CASRAGSFNTDTQYF. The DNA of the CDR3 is TGTGCCAGCAGGGCGGGGAGCTTTAACACAGATACGCAGTATTTT.

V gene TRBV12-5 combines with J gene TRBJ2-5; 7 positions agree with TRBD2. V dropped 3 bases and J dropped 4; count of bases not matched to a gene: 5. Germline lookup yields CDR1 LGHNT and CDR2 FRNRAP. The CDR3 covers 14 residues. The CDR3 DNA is TGTGCTAGTGGTTTCTCGACGGGGGGAGAGACCCAGTACTTC. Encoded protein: CASGFSTGGETQYF.

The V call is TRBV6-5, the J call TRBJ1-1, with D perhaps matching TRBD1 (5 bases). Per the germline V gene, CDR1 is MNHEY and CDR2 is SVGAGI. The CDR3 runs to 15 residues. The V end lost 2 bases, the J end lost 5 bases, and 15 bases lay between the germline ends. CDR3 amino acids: CASSYGAGTSTEAFF. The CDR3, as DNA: TGTGCCAGCAGTTACGGGGCAGGAACGAGTACTGAAGCTTTCTTT.

Here the CDR3 DNA reads TGTGCCAGCAGTGAACCGACAGGGAGCAATCAGCCCCAGCATTTT. Its protein product is CASSEPTGSNQPQHF. V is TRBV6-1 and J is TRBJ1-5; 7 positions match TRBD1. Losses at the gene ends were 2 bases for V and 1 base for J; bases not matched to a gene: 2. The CDR3 spans 15 residues. CDR1 is MNHNS, CDR2 SASEGT, per germline.

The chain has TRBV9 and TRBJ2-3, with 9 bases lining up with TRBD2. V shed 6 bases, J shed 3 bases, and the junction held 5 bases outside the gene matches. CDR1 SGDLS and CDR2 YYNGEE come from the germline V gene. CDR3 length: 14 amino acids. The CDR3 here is CASKRGAVTDTQYF. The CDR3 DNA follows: TGTGCCAGCAAGCGGGGGGCCGTAACAGATACGCAGTATTTT.

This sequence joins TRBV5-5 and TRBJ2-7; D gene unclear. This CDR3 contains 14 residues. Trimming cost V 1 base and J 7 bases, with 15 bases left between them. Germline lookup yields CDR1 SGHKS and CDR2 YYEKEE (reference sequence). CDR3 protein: CASSLSPSTPEQYF. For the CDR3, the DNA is TGTGCCAGCAGCTTGAGTCCATCTACTCCAGAGCAGTACTTC.

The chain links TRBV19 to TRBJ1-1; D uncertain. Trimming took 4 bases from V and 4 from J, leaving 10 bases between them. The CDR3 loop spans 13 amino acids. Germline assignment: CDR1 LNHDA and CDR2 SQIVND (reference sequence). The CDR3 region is CASSTYEVTEAFF. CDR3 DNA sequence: TGTGCCAGTAGTACCTACGAGGTCACTGAAGCTTTCTTT.

The CDR3 sequence: CASSQSRGNTIYF. The CDR3 DNA sequence: TGTGCCAGCAGCCAGAGCAGGGGAAACACCATATATTTT. The V and J genes are TRBV6-5 and TRBJ1-3; the D is unclear. Germline-derived CDR1 and CDR2 are MNHEY and SVGAGI. Between the trimmed V and J ends, which lost 6 bases and 4 bases, there was a span of 10 bases. This CDR3 is built from 13 residues.

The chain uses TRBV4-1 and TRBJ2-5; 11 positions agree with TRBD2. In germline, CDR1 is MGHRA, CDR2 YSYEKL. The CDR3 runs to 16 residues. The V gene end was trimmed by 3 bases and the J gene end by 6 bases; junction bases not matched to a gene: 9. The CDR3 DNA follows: TGCGCCAGCAGCCATCCCGGACTAGCGGGCGGGCAGACCCAGTACTTC. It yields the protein CASSHPGLAGGQTQYF.

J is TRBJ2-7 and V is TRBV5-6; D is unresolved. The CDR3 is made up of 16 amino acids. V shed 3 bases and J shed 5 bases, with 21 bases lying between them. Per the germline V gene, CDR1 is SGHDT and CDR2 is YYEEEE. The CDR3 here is CASSWSQDWARNEQYF. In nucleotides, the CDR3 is TGTGCCAGCAGCTGGTCTCAGGATTGGGCAAGGAACGAGCAGTACTTC.

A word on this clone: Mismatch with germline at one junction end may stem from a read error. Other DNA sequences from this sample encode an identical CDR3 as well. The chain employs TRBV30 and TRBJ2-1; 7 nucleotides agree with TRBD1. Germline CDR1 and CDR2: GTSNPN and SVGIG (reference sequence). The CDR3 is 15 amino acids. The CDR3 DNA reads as TGCGCCTGGACCGAGGGGGCGGGTATCGGTAATGAGCAGTTCTTC. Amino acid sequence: CAWTEGAGIGNEQFF.

DNA of the CDR3: TGTGCCAGCAGGGGACTGGGGGCCTACGAGCAGTACTTC. Translation gives CASRGLGAYEQYF. This rearrangement joins TRBV28 to TRBJ2-7, with D maybe TRBD2 (6 bases). The V end lost 6 bases, the J end lost 2 bases, and 11 bases lay between the germline ends. The CDR3 is 13 residues long. Germline CDR1 reads MDHEN; CDR2 reads SYDVKM.

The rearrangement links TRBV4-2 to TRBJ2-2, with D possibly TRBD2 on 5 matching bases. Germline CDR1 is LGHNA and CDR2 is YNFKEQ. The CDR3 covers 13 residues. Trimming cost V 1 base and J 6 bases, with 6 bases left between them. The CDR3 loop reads CASSQVGAGELFF. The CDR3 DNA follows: TGTGCCAGCAGCCAAGTCGGGGCCGGGGAGCTGTTTTTT.

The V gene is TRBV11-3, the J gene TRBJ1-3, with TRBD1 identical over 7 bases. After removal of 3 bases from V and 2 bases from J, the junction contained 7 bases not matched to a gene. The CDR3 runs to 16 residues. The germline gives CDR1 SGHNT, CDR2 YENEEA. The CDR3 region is CASSFPSGGTGNTIYF. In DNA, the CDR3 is TGTGCCAGCAGCTTCCCGTCAGGGGGGACTGGAAACACCATATATTTT.

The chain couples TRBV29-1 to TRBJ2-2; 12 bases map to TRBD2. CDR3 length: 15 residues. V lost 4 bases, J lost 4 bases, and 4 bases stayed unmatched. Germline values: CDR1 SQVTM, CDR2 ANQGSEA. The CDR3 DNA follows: TGCAGCGTTGTGACTAGCGGGGGCTCCACCGGGGAGCTGTTTTTT. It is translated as CSVVTSGGSTGELFF.

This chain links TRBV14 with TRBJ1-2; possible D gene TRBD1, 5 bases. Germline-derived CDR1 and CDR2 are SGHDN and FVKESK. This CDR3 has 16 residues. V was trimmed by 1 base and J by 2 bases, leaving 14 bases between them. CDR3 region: CASSQAIFGQNYGYTF. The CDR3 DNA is TGTGCCAGCAGCCAAGCGATTTTTGGACAAAACTATGGCTACACCTTC.

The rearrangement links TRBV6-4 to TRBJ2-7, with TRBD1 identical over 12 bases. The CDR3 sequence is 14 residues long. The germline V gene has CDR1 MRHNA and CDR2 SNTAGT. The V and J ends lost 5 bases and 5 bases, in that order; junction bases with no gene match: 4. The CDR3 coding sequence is TGTGCCAGCAGTCCCGGGACAGGGGGCCACGAGCAGTACTTC. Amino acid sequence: CASSPGTGGHEQYF.

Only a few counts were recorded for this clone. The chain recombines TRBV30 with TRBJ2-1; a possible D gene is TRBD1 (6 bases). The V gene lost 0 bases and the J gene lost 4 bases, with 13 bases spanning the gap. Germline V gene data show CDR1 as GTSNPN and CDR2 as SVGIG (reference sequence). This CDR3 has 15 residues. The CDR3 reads CAWSVLSGQYNEQFF. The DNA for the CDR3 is TGTGCCTGGAGTGTACTTTCTGGACAGTACAATGAGCAGTTCTTC.